A single sample gave rise to the 31 T cell receptor beta chains below, sequenced in a study of blood T cell repertoires in COVID-19 (dated by TCRdb to 2020 to 2022). Library preparation used the immunoSEQ multiplex PCR assay. TCRdb obtained this table from immuneACCESS and retained in-frame rearrangements with V and J assigned. These tables miss some clones; where compared with another copy, unresolved V genes account for less than half of the shortfall, and the remainder is unexplained. The sample records roughly 100,000 clones, approximately 88% of which are singletons. Of the sample, 3.5% is held by the ten largest clones. Material: peripheral blood. All receptors come from a woman aged 55-75 years with acute or convalescent COVID-19.

The V and J genes are TRBV11-2 and TRBJ2-2; tentative D call: TRBD1 (5 bases). The length of the CDR3 is 16 residues. V lost 2 bases and J lost 4, with 14 bases in between. Germline V gene lookup returns CDR1 SGHAT and CDR2 FQNNGV. In DNA, the CDR3 is TGTGCCAGCAGCTTAAGCAGGGCCCCGAGCACCGGGGAGCTGTTTTTT. Protein sequence: CASSLSRAPSTGELFF.

The chain links TRBV2 to TRBJ2-7, with D possibly matching TRBD2 (5 bases). The germline V gene encodes CDR1 SNHLY and CDR2 FYNNEI. The ends were cut back, 2 bases at V and 6 bases at J, with 20 bases in the middle. CDR3 length equals 16 residues. CDR3 bases: TGTGCCAGCAGTGAACCATTGGGAGTCGCCTTCCCCGAGCAGTACTTC. It translates to CASSEPLGVAFPEQYF. Complete variable domain (other parts from reference TRBV2 and TRBJ2-7): EPEVTQTPSHQVTQMGQEVILRCVPISNHLYFYWYRQILGQKVEFLVSFYNNEISEKSEIFDDQFSVERPDGSNFTLKIRSTKLEDSAMYFCASSEPLGVAFPEQYFGPGTRLTVT.

The chain uses TRBV24-1 and TRBJ2-2; D perhaps matches TRBD2 (7 bases). The CDR3 contains 14 residues. The V end lost 12 bases, the J end lost 2 bases, and 15 bases lay between the germline ends. CDR1 KGHDR and CDR2 SFDVKD come from the germline V gene. CDR3 DNA: TGTGCCGCTGGGGGGGGCAGAAACACCGGGGAGCTGTTTTTT. This codes for CAAGGGRNTGELFF.

The chain has TRBV6-6 and TRBJ1-4; a possible D gene is TRBD1 (6 bases). Trimming left V 4 bases short and J 8 bases short, with 17 bases between. The germline CDR1 and CDR2 sequences are MNHNY and SVGAGI (reference sequence). CDR3 length: 15 residues. The CDR3 region is CASSFRTVPLEKLFF. For the CDR3, the DNA is TGTGCCAGCAGTTTCAGGACAGTCCCCCTCGAAAAACTGTTTTTT.

The chain combines TRBV6-5 with TRBJ1-1, with a possible D match to TRBD1 (6 bases). Trimming took 6 bases from V and 2 from J, leaving 16 bases between them. Looked up from germline, CDR1 is MNHEY and CDR2 is SVGAGI. This CDR3 has 15 amino acids. CDR3: CASRSSGGANTEAFF. The CDR3 DNA reads TGTGCCAGCAGGTCCAGTGGGGGGGCCAACACTGAAGCTTTCTTT.

The chain uses TRBV6-1 and TRBJ1-6; tentatively, D is TRBD1 (6 bases). The CDR3 loop spans 16 amino acids. Between the trimmed V and J ends, which lost 4 bases and 6 bases, there was a span of 16 bases. Germline CDR1 and CDR2: MNHNS and SASEGT. The CDR3 DNA is TGTGCCAGCAGTGGGGACACCGGCCGCTTTAATTCACCCCTCCACTTT. Translation gives CASSGDTGRFNSPLHF.

The V gene is TRBV18, the J gene TRBJ2-2; tentative D call: TRBD1 (5 bases). The germline CDR1 and CDR2 sequences are KGHSH and LQKENI. Trimming stripped 6 bases from V and 7 bases from J, with 9 bases between. This CDR3 has 12 amino acids. The CDR3 loop is CASSARGGELFF. The CDR3 coding sequence is TGTGCCAGCTCTGCTAGGGGCGGGGAGCTGTTTTTT.

The rearrangement links TRBV28 to TRBJ1-3; D possibly corresponds to TRBD1 (6 bases). The CDR3 consists of 15 residues. The V end lost 6 bases, the J end lost 0 bases, and 12 bases lay between the germline ends. In germline, CDR1 is MDHEN, CDR2 SYDVKM. CDR3 in amino acids: CASRTGLLSGNTIYF. In nucleotides, the CDR3 is TGTGCCAGCAGGACAGGACTCCTCTCTGGAAACACCATATATTTT.

V gene TRBV19 combines with J gene TRBJ1-4; possibly TRBD1 for D (6 bases). V was cut by 4 bases and J by 5 bases, with 14 bases left in between. The germline gives CDR1 LNHDA, CDR2 SQIVND (reference sequence). This CDR3 is built from 15 residues. The CDR3 reads CASSNYRASNEKLFF. In DNA, the CDR3 is TGTGCCAGTAGTAACTACAGGGCCTCAAATGAAAAACTGTTTTTT.

The V call is TRBV7-2, the J call TRBJ2-7, with D possibly TRBD1 on 6 matching bases. The ends were cut back, 1 base at V and 3 bases at J, with 13 bases in the middle. This CDR3 is 15 amino acids long. Germline V lookup: CDR1 SGHTA, CDR2 FQGNSA. The CDR3 DNA is TGTGCCAGCAGCTTAGGCAGGGGTGACCTCTACGAGCAGTACTTC. This sequence encodes CASSLGRGDLYEQYF.

V usage is TRBV3-1 (or the pseudogene TRBV3-2) and J usage is TRBJ1-2; 8 bases line up with TRBD1. J lost 6 bases, V lost 0 bases, and 6 bases had no gene match. The germline V gene encodes CDR1 LGHDT and CDR2 YNNKEL (reference sequence). The CDR3 has 15 amino acids. CDR3 protein: CASSQDNNRGNGYTF. CDR3 in DNA: TGTGCCAGCAGCCAAGATAACAACAGGGGGAATGGCTACACCTTC.

The V and J genes are TRBV7-9 and TRBJ2-1; 9 bases align to TRBD1. Trimming at V came to 3 bases and at J to 4 bases, leaving 7 bases not matched to a gene. Germline V lookup: CDR1 SEHNR, CDR2 FQNEAQ (reference sequence). This CDR3 spans 16 amino acids. The CDR3 DNA reads as TGTGCCAGCAGCTTGTCGGGGGACAGGGTGTACAATGAGCAGTTCTTC. As protein: CASSLSGDRVYNEQFF.

The chain is built from TRBV7-8 and TRBJ1-5, with 10 bases lining up with TRBD1. Germline lookup yields CDR1 SGHVS and CDR2 FQNEAQ. V was clipped by 5 bases and J by 4 bases; unmatched bases: 5. This CDR3 spans 15 amino acids. The CDR3 DNA follows: TGTGCCAGCAGCAGGGACAGGGGAAGTAATCAGCCCCAGCATTTT. It yields the protein CASSRDRGSNQPQHF.

The V gene is TRBV5-6, the J gene TRBJ2-2; D may be TRBD2 (5 bases). The germline V gene encodes CDR1 SGHDT and CDR2 YYEEEE. This CDR3 is built from 14 residues. Trimming left V 3 bases short and J 1 base short, with 7 bases between. In DNA form, the CDR3 reads TGTGCCAGCAGCTCGGGGAGGAACACCGGGGAGCTGTTTTTT. Translation: CASSSGRNTGELFF.

The genes are TRBV28 and TRBJ1-5; D is unresolved. In germline, CDR1 is MDHEN, CDR2 SYDVKM. V lost 4 bases, J lost 0 bases, and 10 bases lay in between. The CDR3 loop spans 15 amino acids. CDR3 in DNA: TGTGCCAGCAGTTACGGTCCCTATAGCAATCAGCCCCAGCATTTT. It codes for CASSYGPYSNQPQHF.

The rearrangement links TRBV9 to TRBJ1-3; D ambiguous. CDR1 is SGDLS and CDR2 is YYNGEE in the germline V gene. This CDR3 region has 16 residues. Trimming cost V 3 bases and J 0 bases, with 13 bases left between them. The DNA for the CDR3 is TGTGCCAGCAGCGGCCTGGAGCGGGCCTCTGGAAACACCATATATTTT. It translates to CASSGLERASGNTIYF.

The chain combines TRBV4-1 with TRBJ2-1, with D maybe TRBD2 (6 bases). From germline, CDR1 is MGHRA and CDR2 YSYEKL. The V end lost 1 base, the J end lost 6 bases, and 10 bases lay between the germline ends. This CDR3 is built from 14 residues. CDR3 residues: CASSQAGVGNEQFF. CDR3 nucleotides: TGCGCCAGCAGCCAAGCGGGAGTTGGCAATGAGCAGTTCTTC.

V is TRBV12-5 and J is TRBJ1-2, with 7 bases fitting TRBD1. This CDR3 contains 13 residues. Per the germline V gene, CDR1 is LGHNT and CDR2 is FRNRAP. With 6 bases clipped from V and 4 bases from J, the junction kept 5 bases outside the gene matches. The CDR3 bases are TGTGCTAGTGGACGGGACAGCGTCTATGGCTACACCTTC. Translating gives CASGRDSVYGYTF.

The gene calls are TRBV30 and TRBJ1-3; TRBD1 is a possible D gene (6 bases). Trimming left V 5 bases short and J 3 bases short, with 11 bases between. Germline assignment: CDR1 GTSNPN and CDR2 SVGIG (reference sequence). This CDR3 is built from 13 residues. The CDR3 DNA reads TGTGCCTGGGCCGGGACATTTGGAAACACCATATATTTT. As protein: CAWAGTFGNTIYF.

As regards this clone: The sample has other DNA sequences that encode this CDR3 too. The rearrangement joins TRBV19 to TRBJ2-1; D call uncertain. The CDR3 loop spans 12 amino acids. Trimming removed 1 base at V and 6 bases at J, with 4 bases between. Germline lookup yields CDR1 LNHDA and CDR2 SQIVND (reference sequence). DNA of the CDR3: TGTGCCAGTAGTATAGGAGGCAATGAGCAGTTCTTC. This codes for CASSIGGNEQFF.

The J gene is TRBJ2-7, the V gene TRBV19, with D perhaps matching TRBD2 (6 bases). Germline CDR1 and CDR2: LNHDA and SQIVND (reference sequence). V lost 9 bases to trimming and J lost 10 bases, with 16 bases between them. The length of the CDR3 is 11 residues. CDR3 loop: CASPFGGEQYF. The CDR3 DNA reads as TGTGCCAGCCCCTTCGGGGGAGAACAGTACTTC.

The genes are TRBV6-5 and TRBJ1-2, with 8 bases that match TRBD1. Losses at the gene ends were 9 bases for V and 2 bases for J; bases not matched to a gene: 11. From germline, CDR1 is MNHEY and CDR2 SVGAGI. There are 15 residues in the CDR3. CDR3 loop: CASRPRQGRNYGYTF. The DNA of the CDR3 is TGTGCCAGTCGCCCTCGACAGGGGCGGAACTATGGCTACACCTTC.

A remark on this clone: One junction end does not reproduce the germline sequence, and a read error may be involved. The genes are TRBV7-7 and TRBJ1-4, with D tentatively TRBD1 (6 bases). The CDR3 has 15 residues. CDR1 is SSHAT and CDR2 is FNYEAQ in the germline V gene (reference sequence). This chain's CDR3 is CASSLGTSPSEKLFF. The DNA of the CDR3 is TGTGCTAGCAGCTTAGGGACATCCCCGAGCGAAAAACTGTTTTTT. Combining the CDR3 with reference TRBV7-7 and TRBJ1-4 gives the whole variable domain GAGVSQSPRYKVTKRGQDVTLRCDPISSHATLYWYQQALGQGPEFLTYFNYEAQPDKSGLPSDRFSAERPEGSISTLTIQRTEQRDSAMYRCASSLGTSPSEKLFFGSGTQLSVL.

V and J are TRBV6-5 and TRBJ1-3; D may be TRBD1 (6 bases). Germline V gives CDR1 MNHEY, CDR2 SVGAGI. This CDR3 is 14 amino acids long. The V end lost 6 bases, the J end lost 9 bases, and 18 bases lay between the germline ends. The CDR3 loop reads CASRRGGQRATIYF. CDR3 nucleotides: TGTGCCAGCAGGAGGGGGGGACAACGGGCCACCATATATTTT.

The V gene is TRBV24-1, the J gene TRBJ2-2, with TRBD1 identical over 7 bases. V gave up 5 bases and J gave up 4 bases; unmatched junction bases: 3. From germline, CDR1 is KGHDR and CDR2 SFDVKD. This CDR3 is built from 14 residues. The CDR3 reads CATSVDRTTGELFF. The CDR3 bases are TGTGCCACCAGTGTGGACAGGACCACCGGGGAGCTGTTTTTT.

This chain connects TRBV25-1 to TRBJ2-7; 7 bases line up with TRBD2. CDR3 size: 13 residues. Per germline, CDR1 MGHDK and CDR2 SYGVNS. V shed 8 bases, J shed 6 bases, and the junction held 10 bases outside the gene matches. The CDR3 DNA is TGTGCCAGCTCAGGACTAGGTTCGAGCGAGCAGTACTTC. Protein product: CASSGLGSSEQYF.

This clone was picked up many times. The chain carries TRBV9 and TRBJ2-7; TRBD2 might be the D (6 bases). Germline values: CDR1 SGDLS, CDR2 YYNGEE. The CDR3 sequence is 14 residues long. The V and J ends lost 0 bases and 3 bases respectively, with 10 bases between them. As DNA, the CDR3 is TGTGCCAGCAGCGTAGCGGGAGTCTGCTACGAGCAGTACGTC. This gives the protein CASSVAGVCYEQYV.

This clone was recorded once. This chain links TRBV5-1 with TRBJ2-2, with 8 bases identical to TRBD1. V trimming: 4 bases; J trimming: 4 bases; junction bases outside the gene matches: 3. CDR3 length: 14 residues. Looked up from germline, CDR1 is SGHRS and CDR2 is YFSETQ. The CDR3 nucleotides are TGCGCCAGCAGCATCCAGGGGGCCACCGGGGAGCTGTTTTTT. It translates to CASSIQGATGELFF.

This chain links TRBV19 with TRBJ1-1; D possibly corresponds to TRBD1 (6 bases). V was trimmed by 5 bases and J by 1 base, leaving 11 bases between them. From germline, CDR1 is LNHDA and CDR2 SQIVND (reference sequence). The CDR3 runs 14 residues. The CDR3 region is CASSGRQANTEAFF. For the CDR3, the DNA is TGTGCCAGTAGTGGTAGACAGGCGAACACTGAAGCTTTCTTT. The full variable domain, with the rest looked up from reference TRBV19 and TRBJ1-1, is DGGITQSPKYLFRKEGQNVTLSCEQNLNHDAMYWYRQDPGQGLRLIYYSQIVNDFQKGDIAEGYSVSREKKESFPLTVTSAQKNPTAFYLCASSGRQANTEAFFGQGTRLTVV.

J is TRBJ1-1 and V is TRBV3-1 (or the pseudogene TRBV3-2), with 7 bases aligning to TRBD1. CDR3 length: 13 residues. Germline lookup yields CDR1 LGHDT and CDR2 YNNKEL (reference sequence). Unmatched junction bases numbered 4, after V lost 6 bases and J lost 3 bases. The CDR3 here is CASSGTADTEAFF. CDR3 DNA: TGTGCCAGCAGTGGGACAGCAGACACTGAAGCTTTCTTT.

DNA of the CDR3: TGTGCCAGCAGCTTTGAACGCGCCCCGCCCAATGAGCAGTTCTTC. Encoded protein: CASSFERAPPNEQFF. The gene calls are TRBV11-3 and TRBJ2-1; no clear D. This CDR3 is built from 15 residues. CDR1 and CDR2 from the germline V gene are SGHNT and YENEEA. V shed 3 bases and J shed 6 bases, with 15 bases lying between them. The entire variable domain, with the rest obtained from reference TRBV11-3 and TRBJ2-1, is as follows: EAGVVQSPRYKIIEKKQPVAFWCNPISGHNTLYWYLQNLGQGPELLIRYENEEAVDDSQLPKDRFSAERLKGVDSTLKIQPAELGDSAVYLCASSFERAPPNEQFFGPGTRLTVL.